This is a list of T cell receptor beta chains from one sample in a study of T cells after yellow fever vaccination. A single record per CDR3 protein comes from TCRdb applying MiXCR to the 5' RACE reads. Of approximately 31,000 distinct CDR3 sequences in the sample, about 10% were seen once. Sequencing was performed on PBMCs, either bulk or a sorted T-cell subset (CD4+, CD8+, memory, or dextramer-sorted; not recorded which), taken less than 18 days after the first yellow fever vaccination. These receptors came from a man between 18 and 35 years old who received the YFV17D yellow fever vaccine. The CDR3 runs from the conserved cysteine through the conserved F or W. The listing skips clone size in some rows; elsewhere it reads once, few, many or a size class.

J gene: TRBJ2-6; clone size: -; V gene: TRBV5-1; CDR3 protein: CASSLQGATGANVLTF
J gene: TRBJ2-5; clone size: -; V gene: TRBV5-6; CDR3 protein: CASSQTSGVGPQYF
J gene: TRBJ1-1; clone size: many; V gene: TRBV7-2; CDR3 protein: CASSPAGDHTEAFF
J gene: TRBJ1-1; clone size: many; V gene: TRBV15; CDR3 protein: CATSSQGDTEAFF
J gene: TRBJ2-5; clone size: -; V gene: TRBV5-6; CDR3 protein: CASSWAARETQYF
J gene: TRBJ2-5; clone size: many; V gene: TRBV6-6; CDR3 protein: CASSKSHEGTQYF
J gene: TRBJ1-1; clone size: many; V gene: TRBV6-5; CDR3 protein: CASSYHGTGTEAFF
J gene: TRBJ2-2; clone size: many; V gene: TRBV12-3/TRBV12-4; CDR3 protein: CASSLVRSTGELFF
J gene: TRBJ1-1; clone size: many; V gene: TRBV2; CDR3 protein: CASDKGFIGTEAFF
J gene: TRBJ2-1; clone size: many; V gene: TRBV5-1; CDR3 protein: CASSLGTGYNEQFF
J gene: TRBJ1-6; clone size: many; V gene: TRBV2; CDR3 protein: CASTIPGQASPLHF
J gene: TRBJ1-2; clone size: many; V gene: TRBV12-3/TRBV12-4; CDR3 protein: CASTPTGFTYGYTF
J gene: TRBJ1-1; clone size: -; V gene: TRBV7-9; CDR3 protein: CASRGGGGFAEAFF
J gene: TRBJ2-3; clone size: -; V gene: TRBV7-2; CDR3 protein: CATRGGNTDTQYF
J gene: TRBJ2-1; clone size: many; V gene: TRBV27; CDR3 protein: CASTWATSGYNEQFF
J gene: TRBJ2-3; clone size: many; V gene: TRBV4-2; CDR3 protein: CASSQDMSGGADTQYF
J gene: TRBJ2-7; clone size: many; V gene: TRBV6-5; CDR3 protein: CASRQHPGGNFYEQYF
J gene: TRBJ2-3; clone size: many; V gene: TRBV5-1; CDR3 protein: CASSLWVNGDTQYF
J gene: TRBJ2-2; clone size: many; V gene: TRBV24-1; CDR3 protein: CATSDMGLGELFF
J gene: TRBJ1-1; clone size: many; V gene: TRBV18; CDR3 protein: CASSPSLYRDSNTEAFF
J gene: TRBJ2-2; clone size: -; V gene: TRBV4-2; CDR3 protein: CAMGLGLAGGLAGELFF
J gene: TRBJ2-1; clone size: many; V gene: TRBV27; CDR3 protein: CATLSLKAWTSGGSYNEQFF
J gene: TRBJ1-2; clone size: many; V gene: TRBV7-2; CDR3 protein: CASNGQDYGYTF
J gene: TRBJ2-5; clone size: many; V gene: TRBV18; CDR3 protein: CASSPPLIQETQYF
J gene: TRBJ2-1; clone size: few; V gene: TRBV12-3/TRBV12-4; CDR3 protein: CASSWRGMGYNEQFF
J gene: TRBJ1-2; clone size: many; V gene: TRBV4-2; CDR3 protein: CASSLWDREGYTF
J gene: TRBJ2-3; clone size: medium-sized; V gene: TRBV7-3; CDR3 protein: CASSLHALGGQDTQYF
J gene: TRBJ2-1; clone size: many; V gene: TRBV11-2; CDR3 protein: CASSLVSPSYNEQFF
J gene: TRBJ2-2; clone size: -; V gene: TRBV27; CDR3 protein: CASSLSPGNTGELFF
J gene: TRBJ2-6; clone size: many; V gene: TRBV4-3; CDR3 protein: CASSQVVAGLSSGANVLTF
J gene: TRBJ1-6; clone size: many; V gene: TRBV3-1; CDR3 protein: CASSQDPGYNSPLHF
J gene: TRBJ1-2; clone size: few; V gene: TRBV3-1; CDR3 protein: CASSQHGGTGSYGYTF
J gene: TRBJ2-2; clone size: many; V gene: TRBV5-4; CDR3 protein: CASSSGFAGSNTGELFF
J gene: TRBJ2-3; clone size: many; V gene: TRBV5-1; CDR3 protein: CASIPGRMSTDTQYF
J gene: TRBJ2-1; clone size: many; V gene: TRBV14; CDR3 protein: CASSLGDGREQFF
J gene: TRBJ2-1; clone size: few; V gene: TRBV3-1; CDR3 protein: CACTQDIRETSEFYNEQFF
J gene: TRBJ2-5; clone size: many; V gene: TRBV6-1; CDR3 protein: CASRAPGTGGIETQYF